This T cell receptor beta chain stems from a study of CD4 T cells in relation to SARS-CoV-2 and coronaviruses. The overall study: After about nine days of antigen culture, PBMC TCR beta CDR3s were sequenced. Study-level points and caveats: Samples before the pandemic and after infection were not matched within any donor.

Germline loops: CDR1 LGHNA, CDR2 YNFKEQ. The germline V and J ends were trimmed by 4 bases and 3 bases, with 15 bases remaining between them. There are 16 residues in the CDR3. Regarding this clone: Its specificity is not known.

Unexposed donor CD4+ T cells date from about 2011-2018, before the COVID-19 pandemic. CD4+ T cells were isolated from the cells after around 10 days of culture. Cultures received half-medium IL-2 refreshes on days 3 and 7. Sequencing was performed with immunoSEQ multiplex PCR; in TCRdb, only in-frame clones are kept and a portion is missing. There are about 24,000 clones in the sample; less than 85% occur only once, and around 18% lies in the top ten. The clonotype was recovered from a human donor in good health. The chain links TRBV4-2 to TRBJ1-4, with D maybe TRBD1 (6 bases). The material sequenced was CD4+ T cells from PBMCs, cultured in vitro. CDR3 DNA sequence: TGTGCCAGCAGCCCGCAACAGGGTCGTTCTAATGAAAAACTGTTTTTT. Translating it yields CASSPQQGRSNEKLFF.